This note documents a single T cell receptor (beta chain) sequence. The CDR3 runs 15 residues. The data originate from a study of blood T cell repertoires in COVID-19. As for the study in general: Acute-phase and convalescent COVID-19 samples originated in the United States, Italy and Spain.

Per the original data handling: It was from reference gene primer amplification that nucleated cell counts were estimated. Sequencing used immunoSEQ multiplex PCR; TCRdb keeps in-frame clones, though not all of them. V and J calls and clone size come straight from that table; D and trimming were deduced from the DNA. The repertoire holds fewer than 140,000 clones, with about 79% as singletons. Seattle's cohort entered during active infection and was followed longitudinally. This TCR came from a man older than 75 with COVID-19, enrolled during active disease. Sequenced material: peripheral blood. V usage is TRBV21-1 and J usage is TRBJ1-5; whether TRBD1, the table's D call, matches the DNA was not checked. TRBV21-1 counts as a pseudogene. CDR3 bases: TGTGCCAGCTGGGGAGACAGGGAGCAGAATCAGCCCCAGCATTTT. Translating it yields CASWGDREQNQPQHF.